This T cell receptor (beta chain) was retrieved from a study of T-cell memory formation after mild COVID-19. The overall study: Most TCR clusters belonged to a single donor.

Study-level points and caveats: Clones that contracted clustered mainly in CM and EM if CD4+ and in EMRA if CD8+. The authors did not confirm SARS-CoV-2 specificity of second-wave clones peaking day 37.

This clonotype was counted between two and nine times. Its specificity is not known. Between the trimmed V and J ends, which lost 3 bases and 3 bases, there was a span of 11 bases. The CDR3 has 14 amino acids. The authors produced TCR alpha and TCR beta cDNA libraries with sample barcodes and UMIs by 5'RACE using constant-segment primers. Each CDR3 protein is one row after TCRdb ran MiXCR on the 5' RACE reads. The sample contains about 430,000 distinct CDR3 sequences, over 15% of which appear only once. The source is a man aged 18 to 30 who had mild COVID-19 (a few samples of this study predate the infection). Cell type and time point are not known. This chain uses TRBV12-3 or TRBV12-4 with TRBJ2-5; D is tentatively TRBD1 or TRBD2 (5 bases each). Sequencing was performed on PBMCs or a T cell subset sorted from them (not recorded which). CDR3 bases: TGTGCCAGCAGTTTTTCAGGGAGTGAAGAGACCCAGTACTTC. Its translation: CASSFSGSEETQYF.